This TCR beta chain was identified in a study of T cell changes during pregnancy in multiple sclerosis. Germline V gene sequence: CDR1 SQVTM, CDR2 ANQGSEA. The CDR3 sequence is 10 residues long. Trimming removed 8 bases at V and 8 bases at J, with 12 bases between. Clones were read by immunoSEQ multiplex PCR, and TCRdb kept only the in-frame ones, dropping some. The profile shows 17,000 or so clones, approximately 91% of them singletons. This clone was seen more than once but under ten times. The sequence derives from a female donor in good health, enrolled as a control in a pregnancy study. The source material was CD8+ T cells from peripheral blood mononuclear cells, sampled after pregnancy. V gene TRBV29-1 combines with J gene TRBJ1-1; TRBD1 might be the D (5 bases). CDR3 nucleotide sequence: TGCAGCACCGGGACTTCGGAAGCTTTCTTT. It yields the protein CSTGTSEAFF.